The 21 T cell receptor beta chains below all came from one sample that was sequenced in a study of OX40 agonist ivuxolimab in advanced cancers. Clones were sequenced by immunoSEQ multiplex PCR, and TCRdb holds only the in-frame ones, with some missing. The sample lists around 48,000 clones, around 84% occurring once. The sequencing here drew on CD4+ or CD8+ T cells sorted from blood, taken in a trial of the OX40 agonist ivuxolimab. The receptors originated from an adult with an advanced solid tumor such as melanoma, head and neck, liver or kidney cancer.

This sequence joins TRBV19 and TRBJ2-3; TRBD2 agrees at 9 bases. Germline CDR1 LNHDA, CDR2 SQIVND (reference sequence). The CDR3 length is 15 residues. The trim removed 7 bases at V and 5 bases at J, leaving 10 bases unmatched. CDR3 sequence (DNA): TGTGCCAGTACCGTCGGCGGGGGGGCCAAAGATACGCAGTATTTT. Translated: CASTVGGGAKDTQYF.

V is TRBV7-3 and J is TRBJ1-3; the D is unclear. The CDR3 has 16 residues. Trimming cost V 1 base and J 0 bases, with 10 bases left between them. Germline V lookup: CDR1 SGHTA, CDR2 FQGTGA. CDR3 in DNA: TGTGCCAGCAGCTTAATTGGCCGGGGCTCTGGAAACACCATATATTTT. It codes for CASSLIGRGSGNTIYF.

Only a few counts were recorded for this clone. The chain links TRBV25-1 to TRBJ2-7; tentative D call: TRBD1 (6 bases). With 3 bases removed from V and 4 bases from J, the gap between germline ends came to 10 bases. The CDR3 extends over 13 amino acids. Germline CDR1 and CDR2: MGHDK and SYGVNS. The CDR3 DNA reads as TGTGCCAGCAGTGACGACAGGAATTACGAGCAGTACTTC. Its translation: CASSDDRNYEQYF.

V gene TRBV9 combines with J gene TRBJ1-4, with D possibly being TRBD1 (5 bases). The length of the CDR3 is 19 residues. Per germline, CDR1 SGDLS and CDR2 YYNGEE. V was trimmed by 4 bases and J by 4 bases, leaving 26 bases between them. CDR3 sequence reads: CASSPKAPHGTGDNEKLFF. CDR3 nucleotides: TGTGCCAGCAGCCCGAAAGCCCCTCATGGGACGGGGGATAATGAAAAACTGTTTTTT.

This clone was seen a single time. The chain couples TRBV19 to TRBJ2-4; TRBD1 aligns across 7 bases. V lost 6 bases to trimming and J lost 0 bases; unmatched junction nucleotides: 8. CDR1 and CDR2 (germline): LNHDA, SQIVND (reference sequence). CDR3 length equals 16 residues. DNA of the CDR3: TGTGCCAGTAGGGCACGGGGACAGACAGCCAAAAACATTCAGTACTTC. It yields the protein CASRARGQTAKNIQYF.

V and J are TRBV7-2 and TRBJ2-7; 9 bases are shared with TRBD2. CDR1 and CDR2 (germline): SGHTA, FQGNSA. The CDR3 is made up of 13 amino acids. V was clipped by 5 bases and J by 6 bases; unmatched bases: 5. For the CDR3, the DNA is TGTGCCAGCAGCCTGGAGCGGGAGGTCGAGCAGTACTTC. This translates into CASSLEREVEQYF.

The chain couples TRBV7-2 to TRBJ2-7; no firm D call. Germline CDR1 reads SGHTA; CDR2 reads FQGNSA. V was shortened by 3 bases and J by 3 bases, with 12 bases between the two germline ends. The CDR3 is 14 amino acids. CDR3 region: CASSFPGPGYEQYF. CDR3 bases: TGTGCCAGCAGCTTTCCTGGACCAGGCTACGAGCAGTACTTC.

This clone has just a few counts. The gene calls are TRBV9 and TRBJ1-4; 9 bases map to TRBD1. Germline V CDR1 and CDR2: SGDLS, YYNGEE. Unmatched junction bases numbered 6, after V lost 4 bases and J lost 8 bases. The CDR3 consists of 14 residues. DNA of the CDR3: TGTGCCAGCAGCCAAGGAGGGACAGGGGAAAAACTGTTTTTT. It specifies CASSQGGTGEKLFF.

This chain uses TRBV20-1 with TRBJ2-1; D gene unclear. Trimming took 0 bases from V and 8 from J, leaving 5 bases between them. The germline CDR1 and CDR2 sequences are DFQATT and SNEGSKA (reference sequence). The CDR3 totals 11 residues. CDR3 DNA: TGCAGTGCTAGAGATAGTGATGAGCAGTTCTTC. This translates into CSARDSDEQFF.

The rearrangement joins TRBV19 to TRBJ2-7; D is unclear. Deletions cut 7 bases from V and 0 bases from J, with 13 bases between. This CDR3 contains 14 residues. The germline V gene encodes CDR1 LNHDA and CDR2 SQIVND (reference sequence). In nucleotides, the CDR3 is TGTGCCAGTAAACGCGGAACGGGCTCCTACGAGCAGTACTTC. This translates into CASKRGTGSYEQYF.

CDR3 nucleotide sequence: TGTGCCAGTAGTATGAACGGACCTTACTATGGCTACACCTTC. Translating it yields CASSMNGPYYGYTF. J is TRBJ1-2 and V is TRBV19; no clear D. V lost 3 bases and J 3 bases, leaving 11 bases between the germline ends. CDR1 is LNHDA, CDR2 SQIVND, per germline (reference sequence). The CDR3 sequence is 14 residues long. Variable domain in full (rest from reference TRBV19 and TRBJ1-2): DGGITQSPKYLFRKEGQNVTLSCEQNLNHDAMYWYRQDPGQGLRLIYYSQIVNDFQKGDIAEGYSVSREKKESFPLTVTSAQKNPTAFYLCASSMNGPYYGYTFGSGTRLTVV.

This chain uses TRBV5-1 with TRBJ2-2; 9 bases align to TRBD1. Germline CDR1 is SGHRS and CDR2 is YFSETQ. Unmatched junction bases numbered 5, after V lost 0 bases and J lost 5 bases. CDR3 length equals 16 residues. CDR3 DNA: TGCGCCAGCAGCTTGGGGTCGACAGGGGGAACCGGGGAGCTGTTTTTT. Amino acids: CASSLGSTGGTGELFF.

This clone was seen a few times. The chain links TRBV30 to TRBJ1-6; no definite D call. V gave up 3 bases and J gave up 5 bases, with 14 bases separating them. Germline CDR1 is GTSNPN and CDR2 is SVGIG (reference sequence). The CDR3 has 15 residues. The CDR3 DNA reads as TGTGCCTGGAGGGGTCTACAGCGTCATAATTCACCCCTCCACTTT. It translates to CAWRGLQRHNSPLHF.

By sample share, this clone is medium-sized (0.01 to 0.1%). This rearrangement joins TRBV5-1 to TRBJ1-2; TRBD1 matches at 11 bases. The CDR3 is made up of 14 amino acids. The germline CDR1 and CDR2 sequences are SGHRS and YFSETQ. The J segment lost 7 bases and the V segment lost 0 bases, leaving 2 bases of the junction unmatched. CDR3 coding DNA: TGCGCCAGCAGCTTGGCCGGGACAGGGGGTGGCTACACCTTC. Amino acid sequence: CASSLAGTGGGYTF.

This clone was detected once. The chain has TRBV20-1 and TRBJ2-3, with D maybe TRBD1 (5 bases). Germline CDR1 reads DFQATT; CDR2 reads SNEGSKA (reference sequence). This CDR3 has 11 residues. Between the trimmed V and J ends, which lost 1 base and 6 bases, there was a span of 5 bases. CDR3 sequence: CSARAGDTQYF. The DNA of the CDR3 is TGCAGTGCTAGAGCAGGGGATACGCAGTATTTT.

The DNA for the CDR3 is TGTGCCAGCAGCCACTCGGACAGGGCTAACTATGGCTACACCTTC. Amino acid sequence: CASSHSDRANYGYTF. The chain uses TRBV7-9 and TRBJ1-2, with 8 bases lining up with TRBD1. Trimming cost V 5 bases and J 0 bases; bases outside gene matches: 5. The CDR3 extends over 15 amino acids. The germline V gene has CDR1 SEHNR and CDR2 FQNEAQ (reference sequence).

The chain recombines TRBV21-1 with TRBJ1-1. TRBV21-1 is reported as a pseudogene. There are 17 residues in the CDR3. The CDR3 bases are TGTGCCAGCACCTTCGAGGGGGGTACCCCTAAAAACACTGAAGCTTTCTTT. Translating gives CASTFEGGTPKNTEAFF.

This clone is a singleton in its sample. CDR3 loop: CASSGDRGFQPQHF. The CDR3 nucleotides read TGTGCCAGCAGCGGGGACAGGGGTTTTCAGCCCCAGCATTTT. V gene TRBV7-2 combines with J gene TRBJ1-5, with 10 bases aligning to TRBD1. This CDR3 has 14 amino acids. Germline-derived CDR1 and CDR2 are SGHTA and FQGNSA. The trim removed 5 bases at V and 6 bases at J, leaving 4 bases unmatched. Complete variable domain (other parts from reference TRBV7-2 and TRBJ1-5): GAGVSQSPSNKVTEKGKDVELRCDPISGHTALYWYRQSLGQGLEFLIYFQGNSAPDKSGLPSDRFSAERTGGSVSTLTIQRTQQEDSAVYLCASSGDRGFQPQHFGDGTRLSIL.

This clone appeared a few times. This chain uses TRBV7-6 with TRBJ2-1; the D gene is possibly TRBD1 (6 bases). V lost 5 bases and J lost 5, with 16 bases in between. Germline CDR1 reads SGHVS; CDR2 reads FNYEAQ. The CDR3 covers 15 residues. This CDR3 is CASSPNPGQNNEQFF. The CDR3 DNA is TGTGCCAGCAGCCCTAACCCCGGACAGAACAATGAGCAGTTCTTC.

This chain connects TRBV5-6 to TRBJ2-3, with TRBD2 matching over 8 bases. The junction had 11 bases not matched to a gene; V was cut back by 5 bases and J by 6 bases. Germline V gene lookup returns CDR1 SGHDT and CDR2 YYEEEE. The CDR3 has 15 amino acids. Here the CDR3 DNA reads TGTGCCAGCAGTACCGGGGGGGGCCCCGGGGATACGCAGTATTTT. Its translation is CASSTGGGPGDTQYF.

CDR3 nucleotide sequence: TGTGCCAGCAGCGTAGGACAGCGGGGGGGGATATCCCGAGCCACAGATACGCAGTATTTT. It encodes CASSVGQRGGISRATDTQYF. This chain connects TRBV9 to TRBJ2-3; 10 positions agree with TRBD2. Germline values: CDR1 SGDLS, CDR2 YYNGEE. V was clipped by 0 bases and J by 2 bases; unmatched bases: 15. The CDR3 length is 20 residues.